Listed here are 10 T cell receptor beta chains from one sample, sequenced in a study of Ad26.COV2.S vaccination and SARS-CoV-2 variants. Sequencing used immunoSEQ multiplex PCR; TCRdb keeps in-frame clones, though not all of them. In the table there are hundreds of thousands of clones, more than 80% of which are singletons. Indicated treatment: around 19 received Ad26.COV2.S at low or high dose, single or two shots; several received placebo; per-sample allocation not given. Day 63 after the first vaccine or placebo injection was the time point for sampling. Source: peripheral blood, taken in a trial of Ad26.COV2.S vaccine versus placebo. These receptors came from a person between 18 and 65 years old who received the Ad26.COV2.S COVID-19 vaccine or a placebo.

This rearrangement joins TRBV14 to TRBJ2-7; 7 bases agree with TRBD1. Germline V gives CDR1 SGHDN, CDR2 FVKESK. The CDR3 has 13 residues. The ends lost 4 bases at V and 3 bases at J; junction bases unmatched: 3. The DNA for the CDR3 is TGTGCCAGCAGCCGAGGGGGCCTCTACGAGCAGTACTTC. Amino acid sequence: CASSRGGLYEQYF.

This sequence joins TRBV10-1 and TRBJ1-1; TRBD1 is a possible D gene (6 bases). The CDR3 has 15 residues. Trimming left V 10 bases short and J 0 bases short, with 18 bases between. Germline V gene data show CDR1 as WNHNN and CDR2 as SYGVQD (reference sequence). The CDR3 region has the DNA TGCGCCACCCCGTGGGACACAGCATTGAACACTGAAGCTTTCTTT. This sequence encodes CATPWDTALNTEAFF.

V is TRBV14 and J is TRBJ1-4, with D maybe TRBD1 (5 bases). Germline CDR1 reads SGHDN; CDR2 reads FVKESK. V was trimmed by 1 base and J by 6 bases, leaving 9 bases between them. The CDR3 covers 14 residues. In nucleotides, the CDR3 is TGTGCCAGCAGCCAAGGGGGCGGTTATGAAAAACTGTTTTTT. This gives the protein CASSQGGGYEKLFF.

This rearrangement joins TRBV2 to TRBJ1-6; D might be TRBD1 (5 bases). From germline, CDR1 is SNHLY and CDR2 FYNNEI. The CDR3 loop spans 17 amino acids. V dropped 6 bases and J dropped 10 bases, with 25 bases sitting between them. The CDR3 bases are TGTGCCAGCAGAGAGGGGCAGGGCGGTTCGGTTGGATCACCCCTCCACTTT. Translated: CASREGQGGSVGSPLHF.

The V and J genes are TRBV29-1 and TRBJ2-5, with 9 nucleotides matching TRBD2. Germline trimming cut 4 bases from V and 5 bases from J; bases unmatched to any gene: 11. Germline CDR1 reads SQVTM; CDR2 reads ANQGSEA. The CDR3 runs 15 residues. For the CDR3, the DNA is TGCAGCGTTGCCTTAGCGGGAGAGTTGAGGGAGACCCAGTACTTC. Residues: CSVALAGELRETQYF.

Written as DNA, the CDR3 is TGTGCCAGCAGCTCGACAGGGGTTACGGGCTACACCTTC. Residues: CASSSTGVTGYTF. The V and J genes are TRBV11-2 and TRBJ1-2, with 8 nucleotides matching TRBD1. J gave up 8 bases and V 4 bases, and 6 bases lay outside the gene matches. CDR3 length: 13 amino acids. Germline V gene data show CDR1 as SGHAT and CDR2 as FQNNGV.

V usage is TRBV2 and J usage is TRBJ1-5; D unclear. This CDR3 is 13 amino acids long. V shed 6 bases and J shed 4 bases, with 10 bases lying between them. Germline V lookup: CDR1 SNHLY, CDR2 FYNNEI. CDR3 protein: CASSRDINQPQHF. CDR3 in DNA: TGTGCCAGCAGCCGAGACATAAATCAGCCCCAGCATTTT.

J is TRBJ2-3 and V is TRBV6-6, with D perhaps TRBD2 (5 bases). The germline V gene encodes CDR1 MNHNY and CDR2 SVGAGI (reference sequence). The CDR3 runs 16 residues. V was clipped by 8 bases and J by 0 bases, with 18 bases between them. The CDR3 is CASRSPGRTSTDTQYF. The CDR3 bases are TGTGCCAGCCGATCTCCCGGACGGACTAGCACAGATACGCAGTATTTT.

This clone was seen just once. V and J are TRBV29-1 and TRBJ1-1, with D possibly matching TRBD1 (6 bases). V gave up 3 bases and J gave up 8 bases, with 16 bases separating them. Germline values: CDR1 SQVTM, CDR2 ANQGSEA. This CDR3 has 13 residues. CDR3 sequence: CSVDARGGGEAFF. As DNA, the CDR3 is TGCAGCGTTGACGCCCGGGGAGGGGGGGAAGCTTTCTTT.

This chain links TRBV10-3 with TRBJ2-3; D ambiguous. Germline CDR1 and CDR2: ENHRY and SYGVKD. V dropped 2 bases and J dropped 4 bases, with 10 bases sitting between them. The CDR3 is 14 residues long. The CDR3 nucleotides are TGTGCCATCAGTGAGAATTCGTGGGCAGATACGCAGTATTTT. Amino acids: CAISENSWADTQYF.